Listed here are 11 T cell receptor beta chains from one sample, sequenced in a study of T and B cells in COVID-19 patients. From blood, roughly 250-550 ng of genomic DNA served as TRB template. TRB rearrangements were amplified by multiplex PCR with BIOMED2 TRB-A/B primers. TCRdb reprocessed the multiplex PCR reads with MiXCR, giving one entry per CDR3 protein. The sample has around 5,000 distinct CDR3 sequences, roughly 28% seen once. Sequencing input: blood. Every receptor here comes from a human donor with active COVID-19.

The rearrangement links TRBV7-2 to TRBJ2-7; TRBD1 is a possible D gene (5 bases). The CDR3 covers 15 residues. The germline V and J ends were trimmed by 7 bases and 0 bases, with 16 bases remaining between them. Per the germline V gene, CDR1 is SGHTA and CDR2 is FQGNSA. As DNA, the CDR3 is TGTGCCAGCACCTCGTTGCAGGGTGCCTCCTACGAGCAGTACTTC. Translated: CASTSLQGASYEQYF.

This clonotype is labeled medium-sized. The chain is built from TRBV12-3 or TRBV12-4 and TRBJ2-7, with 10 bases matching TRBD1. The CDR3 is 15 residues long. Germline trimming cut 7 bases from V and 2 bases from J; bases unmatched to any gene: 8. The CDR3 sequence: CASIDRGRRTYEQYF. In nucleotides, the CDR3 is TGTGCCAGCATCGACAGGGGGCGACGGACCTACGAGCAGTACTTC.

DNA for the CDR3: TGTGCCAGCAGTCAGTTTAGGGAGGCGATCACTGAAGCTTTCTTT. It yields the protein CASSQFREAITEAFF. This rearrangement joins TRBV6-2 or TRBV6-3 to TRBJ1-1; D gene ambiguous. The germline CDR1 and CDR2 sequences are MNHEY and SVGEGT. The CDR3 runs to 15 residues. The germline V and J ends were trimmed by 5 bases and 4 bases, with 17 bases remaining between them.

Note on this clonotype: This may be a read error, as it is one base from a much larger clone. The chain joins TRBV30 to TRBJ1-6; a possible D gene is TRBD1 (6 bases). V lost 0 bases, J lost 0 bases, and 12 bases lay in between. Germline V CDR1 and CDR2: GTSNPN, SVGIG (reference sequence). The CDR3 length is 17 residues. The CDR3 bases are TGTGCCTGGAGTGTACTAACAGGGATCTCCTATAATTCACCCCTCCACTTT. It translates to CAWSVLTGISYNSPLHF.

This clonotype is categorized as medium-sized. The J gene is TRBJ1-5, the V gene TRBV19; no firm D call. The CDR3 loop spans 12 amino acids. Trimming removed 3 bases at V and 10 bases at J, with 10 bases between. CDR1 LNHDA and CDR2 SQIVND come from the germline V gene (reference sequence). The CDR3 region is CASSILKGPQHF. CDR3 DNA sequence: TGTGCCAGTAGTATTTTGAAAGGCCCCCAGCATTTT.

The chain joins TRBV10-3 to TRBJ2-7, with D hard to call. V lost 5 bases and J lost 2, with 10 bases in between. Germline V gives CDR1 ENHRY, CDR2 SYGVKD. This CDR3 region has 13 residues. The CDR3 DNA follows: TGTGCCATCAGTACAGCCGCTCCCTACGAGCAGTACTTC. Its translation: CAISTAAPYEQYF.

V and J are TRBV10-3 and TRBJ2-5, with TRBD1 identical over 9 bases. The CDR3 contains 15 residues. The V gene's germline CDR1 is ENHRY and CDR2 SYGVKD. The V and J ends lost 2 bases and 5 bases, in that order; junction bases with no gene match: 6. DNA of the CDR3: TGTGCCATCAGTGAGGGGGGGACAGGGAGGGAGACCCAGTACTTC. This sequence encodes CAISEGGTGRETQYF.

This clonotype is classed as medium-sized. The chain joins TRBV6-5 to TRBJ2-7; 11 bases fit TRBD2. From germline, CDR1 is MNHEY and CDR2 SVGAGI. V lost 5 bases and J lost 2; bases outside the gene matches: 8. The CDR3 runs to 16 residues. The CDR3 sequence is CASSRKPTSGTYEQYF. CDR3 in DNA: TGTGCCAGCAGTCGAAAACCGACTAGCGGGACCTACGAGCAGTACTTC.

The chain is built from TRBV5-1 and TRBJ2-5; D perhaps matches TRBD2 (6 bases). This CDR3 has 15 amino acids. The V end lost 5 bases, the J end lost 5 bases, and 19 bases lay between the germline ends. In germline, CDR1 is SGHRS, CDR2 YFSETQ. CDR3 coding DNA: TGCGCCAGCAGGAGACTTGGGGAGGACGATGAGACCCAGTACTTC. Its protein is CASRRLGEDDETQYF. Using reference TRBV5-1 and TRBJ2-5 for the parts outside the CDR3, the full variable domain is KAGVTQTPRYLIKTRGQQVTLSCSPISGHRSVSWYQQTPGQGLQFLFEYFSETQRNKGNFPGRFSGRQFSNSRSEMNVSTLELGDSALYLCASRRLGEDDETQYFGPGTRLLVL.

This clonotype is termed medium-sized (0.01 to 0.1%). J is TRBJ2-1 and V is TRBV15; either TRBD1 or TRBD2 may supply D (5 bases each). The CDR3 is 14 residues long. Trimming shortened V by 1 base and J by 3 bases, and 7 bases separated the two germline ends. CDR1 and CDR2 from the germline V gene are LNHNV and YYDKDF (reference sequence). The CDR3 sequence is CATSRGGIYNEQFF. CDR3 DNA: TGTGCCACCAGCAGAGGGGGGATCTACAATGAGCAGTTCTTC.

The V gene is TRBV5-6, the J gene TRBJ1-2; no definite D call. This CDR3 is built from 16 residues. Trimming pared 0 bases from V and 3 bases from J, leaving 15 bases between. Germline CDR1 SGHDT, CDR2 YYEEEE. The CDR3 is CASSLAEYPPDYGYTF. The CDR3 bases are TGTGCCAGCAGCTTGGCCGAATACCCCCCCGACTATGGCTACACCTTC.